The next 24 T cell receptor beta chains were all read from a single sample in a study of T cell responses to AZD1222 COVID-19 vaccine. Sequenced by immunoSEQ multiplex PCR; TCRdb stores in-frame clones only, minus some. The sample shows roughly 150,000 clones, 92% of them seen only once. The sample was peripheral blood, taken on day 0 of AZD1222 vaccination. These receptors all come from an adult in good health.

The chain combines TRBV6-5 with TRBJ1-3; tentative D call: TRBD1 (6 bases). Trimming removed 6 bases from V and 2 bases from J, with 11 bases in between. The CDR3 length is 14 residues. The germline V gene has CDR1 MNHEY and CDR2 SVGAGI. The CDR3 DNA reads TGTGCCAGCAGCCCAACAGGGCCTGGAAACACCATATATTTT. Translation gives CASSPTGPGNTIYF.

CDR3 bases: TGTGCCAGCTCACCAAACTTAGACAATGAGCAGTTCTTC. Translating it yields CASSPNLDNEQFF. The gene calls are TRBV18 and TRBJ2-1; D unclear. Germline CDR1 is KGHSH and CDR2 is LQKENI. The V end lost 2 bases, the J end lost 5 bases, and 7 bases lay between the germline ends. The CDR3 covers 13 residues.

The chain employs TRBV19 and TRBJ2-7, with TRBD1 as a possible D gene (6 bases). Germline loops: CDR1 LNHDA, CDR2 SQIVND (reference sequence). The CDR3 contains 13 residues. Trimming left V 4 bases short and J 1 base short, with 8 bases between. The CDR3 DNA reads TGTGCCAGTAGTAAGGACAGTTCCTACGAGCAGTACTTC. Translation gives CASSKDSSYEQYF. Full variable domain (outside the CDR3, taken from reference TRBV19 and TRBJ2-7): DGGITQSPKYLFRKEGQNVTLSCEQNLNHDAMYWYRQDPGQGLRLIYYSQIVNDFQKGDIAEGYSVSREKKESFPLTVTSAQKNPTAFYLCASSKDSSYEQYFGPGTRLTVT.

The rearrangement joins TRBV10-3 to TRBJ1-5; TRBD1 aligns across 8 bases. V lost 3 bases to trimming and J lost 7 bases; unmatched junction nucleotides: 8. The CDR3 contains 15 residues. CDR1 ENHRY and CDR2 SYGVKD come from the germline V gene. The CDR3 nucleotides are TGTGCCATCAGTGAAGACAGGGGATTCGGCCAGCCCCAGCATTTT. Translated, it gives CAISEDRGFGQPQHF.

The chain couples TRBV11-1 to TRBJ2-5; D possibly corresponds to TRBD1 (5 bases). Trimming stripped 5 bases from V and 1 base from J, with 11 bases between. The CDR3 spans 14 residues. The germline CDR1 and CDR2 sequences are SGHAT and FQDESV (reference sequence). CDR3 sequence reads: CASSIQVRQETQYF. Here the CDR3 DNA reads TGTGCCAGCAGCATACAGGTGCGCCAAGAGACCCAGTACTTC.

The CDR3, as DNA: TGTGCCAGCAGCCAGGACAGGGGAGGACCAGATACGCAGTATTTT. This translates into CASSQDRGGPDTQYF. The rearrangement uses TRBV6-4 and TRBJ2-3, with 9 bases matching TRBD1. CDR3 length equals 15 residues. V lost 6 bases, J lost 4 bases, and 8 bases stayed unmatched. Germline loops: CDR1 MRHNA, CDR2 SNTAGT.

The chain employs TRBV5-4 and TRBJ2-5; weak D call: TRBD1 (5 bases). The CDR3 contains 14 residues. The V gene lost 6 bases and the J gene lost 4 bases, with 16 bases spanning the gap. Germline lookup yields CDR1 SGHNT and CDR2 YYREEE (reference sequence). CDR3 amino acids: CASTRDSLGETQYF. CDR3 coding DNA: TGTGCCAGCACAAGAGACAGCCTCGGAGAGACCCAGTACTTC.

The rearrangement joins TRBV27 to TRBJ1-1; D gene uncertain. This CDR3 spans 17 amino acids. The V gene lost 4 bases and the J gene lost 2 bases, with 20 bases spanning the gap. Germline V gene lookup returns CDR1 MNHEY and CDR2 SMNVEV (reference sequence). The CDR3: CASSSPRYPGGNTEAFF. DNA for the CDR3: TGTGCCAGCAGTTCCCCTCGGTACCCGGGAGGAAACACTGAAGCTTTCTTT.

This sequence joins TRBV5-4 and TRBJ1-2, with D possibly being TRBD1 (6 bases). The CDR3 has 16 amino acids. Germline CDR1 is SGHNT and CDR2 is YYREEE (reference sequence). V lost 4 bases and J 6 bases, leaving 22 bases between the germline ends. The CDR3 is CASSPPYQQGIDGYTF. DNA for the CDR3: TGTGCCAGCAGCCCACCCTATCAACAGGGTATAGATGGCTACACCTTC.

The chain couples TRBV27 to TRBJ1-1; no clear D gene. There are 13 residues in the CDR3. Between the trimmed V and J ends, which lost 2 bases and 4 bases, there was a span of 8 bases. Per the germline V gene, CDR1 is MNHEY and CDR2 is SMNVEV (reference sequence). The CDR3 DNA sequence: TGTGCCAGCAGTTTAGCCGTGACCACTGAAGCTTTCTTT. Amino acids: CASSLAVTTEAFF.

This clone has only one observation. The chain recombines TRBV29-1 with TRBJ2-5; D uncertain. The length of the CDR3 is 14 residues. The germline V gene encodes CDR1 SQVTM and CDR2 ANQGSEA. The V end lost 1 base, the J end lost 5 bases, and 14 bases lay between the germline ends. In DNA, the CDR3 is TGCAGCGTTGAAGGGAGTGAGGCCCGGGAGACCCAGTACTTC. This translates into CSVEGSEARETQYF.

The V gene is TRBV7-9, the J gene TRBJ2-7; TRBD1 matches at 7 bases. The trim removed 5 bases at V and 6 bases at J, leaving 4 bases unmatched. Germline V gives CDR1 SEHNR, CDR2 FQNEAQ (reference sequence). CDR3 length: 12 residues. CDR3 nucleotides: TGTGCCAGCAGCCCGACAGGGCGCGAGCAGTACTTC. Its protein product is CASSPTGREQYF.

The chain uses TRBV3-1 (or the pseudogene TRBV3-2) and TRBJ2-4, with D possibly TRBD2 on 6 matching bases. CDR1 is LGHDT and CDR2 is YNNKEL in the germline V gene (reference sequence). V was shortened by 0 bases and J by 0 bases, with 12 bases between the two germline ends. The CDR3 spans 17 residues. CDR3 DNA sequence: TGTGCCAGCAGCCAAGAAATAGCGGACCTAGCCAAAAACATTCAGTACTTC. It codes for CASSQEIADLAKNIQYF.

The rearrangement links TRBV30 to TRBJ2-7; D is unresolved. The germline gives CDR1 GTSNPN, CDR2 SVGIG (reference sequence). Trimming removed 8 bases at V and 0 bases at J, with 8 bases between. This CDR3 comprises 11 residues. CDR3 sequence: CALLSSYEQYF. CDR3 DNA sequence: TGTGCCCTACTGAGCTCCTACGAGCAGTACTTC. The full variable domain, rest sourced from reference TRBV30 and TRBJ2-7, is SQTIHQWPATLVQPVGSPLSLECTVEGTSNPNLYWYRQAAGRGLQLLFYSVGIGQISSEVPQNLSASRPQDRQFILSSKKLLLSDSGFYLCALLSSYEQYFGPGTRLTVT.

This chain connects TRBV19 to TRBJ1-1; D not resolved. The CDR3 loop spans 14 amino acids. Per germline, CDR1 LNHDA and CDR2 SQIVND (reference sequence). With 3 bases removed from V and 4 bases from J, the gap between germline ends came to 12 bases. The CDR3 sequence is CASSIRVSSTEAFF. The CDR3 DNA follows: TGTGCCAGTAGTATTAGGGTTTCTAGCACTGAAGCTTTCTTT.

In this sample, this clone turned up once. The chain joins TRBV2 to TRBJ2-7; 7 bases map to TRBD1. This CDR3 comprises 14 residues. Trimming cost V 6 bases and J 1 base; bases outside gene matches: 6. The germline CDR1 and CDR2 sequences are SNHLY and FYNNEI. The DNA for the CDR3 is TGTGCCAGCAGCAACAGGGGTCATTCCTACGAGCAGTACTTC. This encodes CASSNRGHSYEQYF.

This rearrangement joins TRBV5-4 to TRBJ1-1; D is unclear. Trimming removed 0 bases at V and 7 bases at J, with 7 bases between. The CDR3 consists of 12 residues. In germline, CDR1 is SGHNT, CDR2 YYREEE (reference sequence). The CDR3 DNA reads as TGTGCCAGCAGCTTGGTGGGAGGTGAAGCTTTCTTT. It encodes CASSLVGGEAFF.

The gene calls are TRBV19 and TRBJ1-2; TRBD1 matches 9 bases. Germline values: CDR1 LNHDA, CDR2 SQIVND (reference sequence). Trimming cost V 4 bases and J 4 bases; bases outside gene matches: 10. The CDR3 is 16 residues long. This chain's CDR3 is CASSTQGARPPYGYTF. As DNA, the CDR3 is TGTGCCAGTAGTACACAGGGGGCCCGACCGCCCTATGGCTACACCTTC.

This clone was detected only once. The rearrangement joins TRBV7-9 to TRBJ1-3; TRBD1 matches 9 bases. V was clipped by 3 bases and J by 2 bases; unmatched bases: 11. CDR1 and CDR2 from the germline V gene are SEHNR and FQNEAQ (reference sequence). This CDR3 has 18 amino acids. The CDR3 spells CASSFGMGQGNTGNTIYF. Written as DNA, the CDR3 is TGTGCCAGCAGCTTCGGAATGGGACAGGGTAATACTGGAAACACCATATATTTT.

The genes are TRBV11-2 and TRBJ1-2; 7 bases map to TRBD1. V gave up 6 bases and J gave up 7 bases; unmatched junction bases: 14. The CDR3 length is 15 residues. Germline CDR1 SGHAT, CDR2 FQNNGV. CDR3 in DNA: TGTGCCAGCAGGGGCCGACTGGTGGGGGACAGTGGCTACACCTTC. Translated, it gives CASRGRLVGDSGYTF.

This clone has just one count. V usage is TRBV11-3 and J usage is TRBJ1-5; TRBD1 is a possible D gene (5 bases). Trimming left V 7 bases short and J 4 bases short, with 23 bases between. The CDR3 length is 17 residues. CDR1 SGHNT and CDR2 YENEEA come from the germline V gene. CDR3 DNA sequence: TGTGCCAGCAACTGCGATATGGGGGGGGTTGGAAATCAGCCCCAGCATTTT. Its protein product is CASNCDMGGVGNQPQHF. The whole variable domain, filled in from reference TRBV11-3 and TRBJ1-5, reads EAGVVQSPRYKIIEKKQPVAFWCNPISGHNTLYWYLQNLGQGPELLIRYENEEAVDDSQLPKDRFSAERLKGVDSTLKIQPAELGDSAVYLCASNCDMGGVGNQPQHFGDGTRLSIL.

The chain employs TRBV5-6 and TRBJ1-3; D gene ambiguous. Trimming shortened V by 1 base and J by 4 bases, and 9 bases separated the two germline ends. Germline-derived CDR1 and CDR2 are SGHDT and YYEEEE. There are 14 residues in the CDR3. CDR3 sequence (DNA): TGTGCCAGCAGCTTGTTCGGGGTCGGAAACACCATATATTTT. It encodes CASSLFGVGNTIYF.

J is TRBJ1-2 and V is TRBV29-1; D uncertain. CDR3 size: 14 residues. The V gene's germline CDR1 is SQVTM and CDR2 ANQGSEA. Between the trimmed V and J ends, which lost 6 bases and 8 bases, there was a span of 22 bases. The CDR3 loop reads CSVASGAGARGYTF. The CDR3 nucleotides read TGCAGCGTGGCCTCGGGTGCGGGTGCTCGGGGCTACACCTTC.

The chain carries TRBV10-3 and TRBJ1-5, with 10 bases that match TRBD1. Looked up from germline, CDR1 is ENHRY and CDR2 is SYGVKD. CDR3 length equals 15 residues. V trimming: 10 bases; J trimming: 5 bases; junction bases outside the gene matches: 11. This CDR3 reads CATSPTGGKDQPQHF. The DNA for the CDR3 is TGTGCCACCTCACCGACAGGGGGCAAAGATCAGCCCCAGCATTTT.